The entry below describes one TCR beta chain. The antigen is unknown. These data belong to a study of cytomegalovirus exposure and HLA in healthy donors. V was trimmed by 6 bases and J by 0 bases, leaving 14 bases between them. This CDR3 has 16 amino acids. Germline loops: CDR1 MDHEN, CDR2 SYDVKM. Findings and caveats of the study: Rarity characterized most TCR sequences, yet some public TCRs appeared in many donors. A later analysis reportedly identified an Asian-associated ancestry cluster as carrying fewer N-insertions than the approximately 730-donor mean.

Vbeta (60) and Jbeta (13) primers were used in the PCR. This table comes from immunoSEQ multiplex PCR, and its TCRdb copy is limited to in-frame clones, with some not included. This table has 150,000 to 170,000 clones, approximately 80% appearing once. This chain connects TRBV28 to TRBJ2-2, with D maybe TRBD2 (6 bases). The sequenced sample was PBMCs. The TCR comes from a man aged 30 to 45 in good health and CMV-seropositive. CDR3 in DNA: TGTGCCAGCAGCTTAATAATAGCGGCGAACACCGGGGAGCTGTTTTTT. Translating it yields CASSLIIAANTGELFF.